A single sample is the source of the 5 T cell receptor beta chains below, sequenced in a study of cytomegalovirus exposure and HLA in healthy donors. This PCR relied on a set of 60 Vbeta primers and 13 Jbeta primers. Assay: immunoSEQ multiplex PCR; the TCRdb copy retains only in-frame clones and omits some. The sample gives 93,000 or so clones, around 77% of which show up once; roughly 4% is in the top ten. The sample was PBMCs. These receptors were obtained from a man in his forties or fifties in good health and CMV-seropositive.

The rearrangement joins TRBV11-2 to TRBJ1-5; 7 bases are shared with TRBD1. CDR3 length: 15 residues. Germline V gene lookup returns CDR1 SGHAT and CDR2 FQNNGV. Trimming took 2 bases from V and 5 from J; bases not matched to a gene: 6. The CDR3 DNA is TGTGCCAGCAGCTTAACAGGGGAGGACTATCAGCCCCAGCATTTT. Its protein is CASSLTGEDYQPQHF. Using reference TRBV11-2 and TRBJ1-5 for the parts outside the CDR3, the full variable domain is EAGVAQSPRYKIIEKRQSVAFWCNPISGHATLYWYQQILGQGPKLLIQFQNNGVVDDSQLPKDRFSAERLKGVDSTLKIQPAKLEDSAVYLCASSLTGEDYQPQHFGDGTRLSIL.

The chain combines TRBV6-6 with TRBJ2-1, with a weak D call TRBD1 (6 bases). CDR1 is MNHNY, CDR2 SVGAGI, per germline (reference sequence). This CDR3 region has 14 residues. The germline V and J ends were trimmed by 6 bases and 1 base, with 10 bases remaining between them. CDR3 region: CASRETGSYNEQFF. The CDR3 region has the DNA TGTGCCAGCAGGGAAACAGGGTCCTACAATGAGCAGTTCTTC.

This chain joins TRBV7-2 and TRBJ2-7; 10 bases line up with TRBD1. Trimming cost V 3 bases and J 5 bases; bases outside gene matches: 4. The CDR3 runs to 14 residues. From germline, CDR1 is SGHTA and CDR2 FQGNSA. This CDR3 is CASSFGQGVNEQYF. CDR3 sequence (DNA): TGTGCCAGCAGCTTCGGACAGGGGGTAAACGAGCAGTACTTC.

This chain links TRBV19 with TRBJ1-1, with TRBD1 identical over 10 bases. Germline V gives CDR1 LNHDA, CDR2 SQIVND (reference sequence). This CDR3 region has 16 residues. V trimming: 3 bases; J trimming: 3 bases; junction bases outside the gene matches: 7. CDR3 protein: CASSIARGTGDTEAFF. The CDR3 DNA sequence: TGTGCCAGTAGTATCGCCCGCGGGACAGGGGACACTGAAGCTTTCTTT.

The chain combines TRBV6-6 with TRBJ2-2; 12 bases fit TRBD2. This CDR3 is 16 amino acids long. Trimming cost V 4 bases and J 1 base; bases outside gene matches: 1. Germline CDR1 is MNHNY and CDR2 is SVGAGI (reference sequence). DNA for the CDR3: TGTGCCAGCAGTTGGGGACTAGCGGGGAACACCGGGGAGCTGTTTTTT. It yields the protein CASSWGLAGNTGELFF.